Sequencing of this TCR beta chain was carried out in a study of radiotherapy plus CTLA-4 blockade in lung cancer. Whole-study results and caveats: Interferon-beta and early blood T cell clone dynamics reportedly predicted response best.

Of note for this clone: Its antigen is unknown.

From germline, CDR1 is SNHLY and CDR2 FYNNEI. V was pared by 7 bases and J by 8 bases, with 20 bases between. The CDR3 loop spans 14 amino acids. TCRdb keeps only in-frame clones here, not all; method: immunoSEQ multiplex PCR. The table records about 62,000 clones, 76% of them present only once. The origin of this receptor is a human donor with non-small cell lung cancer who had a complete response to radiotherapy plus ipilimumab. The material sequenced was peripheral blood, taken from a patient treated with radiotherapy plus ipilimumab. This rearrangement joins TRBV2 to TRBJ1-1, with TRBD1 as a possible D gene (6 bases). CDR3 protein: CASKVGHSTSEAFF. The DNA for the CDR3 is TGTGCCAGCAAAGTGGGACATTCGACGTCGGAAGCTTTCTTT. The full variable domain, completed using reference TRBV2 and TRBJ1-1, is EPEVTQTPSHQVTQMGQEVILRCVPISNHLYFYWYRQILGQKVEFLVSFYNNEISEKSEIFDDQFSVERPDGSNFTLKIRSTKLEDSAMYFCASKVGHSTSEAFFGQGTRLTVV.